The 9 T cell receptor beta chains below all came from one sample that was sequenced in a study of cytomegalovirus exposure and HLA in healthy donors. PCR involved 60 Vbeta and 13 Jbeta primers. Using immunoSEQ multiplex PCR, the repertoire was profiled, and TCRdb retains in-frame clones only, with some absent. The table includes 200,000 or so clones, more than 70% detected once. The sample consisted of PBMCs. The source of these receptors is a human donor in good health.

CDR3 in DNA: TGTGCCAGCAGCTTAGAGGCAGGAGGCTACACCTTC. Translated, it gives CASSLEAGGYTF. The rearrangement joins TRBV7-9 to TRBJ1-2; D gene ambiguous. V was shortened by 1 base and J by 8 bases, with 8 bases between the two germline ends. Per germline, CDR1 SEHNR and CDR2 FQNEAQ (reference sequence). This CDR3 spans 12 amino acids.

CDR3 nucleotide sequence: TGTGCCAGCGAATCCAAATCCGGGACTACTAACGAGCAGTACTTC. Protein: CASESKSGTTNEQYF. The chain joins TRBV6-6 to TRBJ2-7, with 7 positions matching TRBD2. CDR3 length: 15 amino acids. The trim removed 8 bases at V and 5 bases at J, leaving 15 bases unmatched. Germline CDR1 and CDR2: MNHNY and SVGAGI (reference sequence).

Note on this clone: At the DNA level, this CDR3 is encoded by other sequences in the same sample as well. The CDR3 DNA sequence: TGTGCCAGCAGTGCACTACGAACAGATACGCAGTATTTT. As protein: CASSALRTDTQYF. The chain combines TRBV6-1 with TRBJ2-3; D call uncertain. With 4 bases removed from V and 3 bases from J, the gap between germline ends came to 8 bases. This CDR3 contains 13 residues. Germline values: CDR1 MNHNS, CDR2 SASEGT.

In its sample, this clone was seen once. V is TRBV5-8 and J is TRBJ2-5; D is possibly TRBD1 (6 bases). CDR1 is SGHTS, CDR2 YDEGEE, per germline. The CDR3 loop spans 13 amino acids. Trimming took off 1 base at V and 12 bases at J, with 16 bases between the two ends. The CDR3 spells CASSLSTGALKYF. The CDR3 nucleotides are TGTGCCAGCAGCTTGTCGACAGGTGCACTAAAGTACTTC.

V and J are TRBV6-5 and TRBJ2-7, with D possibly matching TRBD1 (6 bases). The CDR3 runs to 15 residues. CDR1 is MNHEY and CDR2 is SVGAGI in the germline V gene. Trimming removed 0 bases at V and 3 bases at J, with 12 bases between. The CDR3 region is CASSYSETGNYEQYF. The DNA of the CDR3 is TGTGCCAGCAGTTACTCCGAGACAGGCAACTACGAGCAGTACTTC.

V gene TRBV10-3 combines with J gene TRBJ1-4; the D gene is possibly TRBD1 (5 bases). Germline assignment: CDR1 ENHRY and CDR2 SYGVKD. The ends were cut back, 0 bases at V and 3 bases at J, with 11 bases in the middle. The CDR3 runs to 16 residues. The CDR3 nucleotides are TGTGCCATCAGTGAGTCCCCCGGGGGGGCTAATGAAAAACTGTTTTTT. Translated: CAISESPGGANEKLFF.

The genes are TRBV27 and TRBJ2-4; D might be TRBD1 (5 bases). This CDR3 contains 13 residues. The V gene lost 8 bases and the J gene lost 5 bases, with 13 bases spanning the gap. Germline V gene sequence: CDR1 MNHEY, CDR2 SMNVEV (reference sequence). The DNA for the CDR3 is TGTGCCAGCCGAACCGTGGGGCAAAACATTCAGTACTTC. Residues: CASRTVGQNIQYF.

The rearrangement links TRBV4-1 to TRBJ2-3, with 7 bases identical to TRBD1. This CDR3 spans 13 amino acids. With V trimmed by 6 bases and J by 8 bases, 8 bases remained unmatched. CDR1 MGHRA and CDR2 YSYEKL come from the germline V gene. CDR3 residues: CASSQQGSGTQYF. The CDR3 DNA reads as TGCGCCAGCAGTCAACAGGGGTCTGGTACGCAGTATTTT.

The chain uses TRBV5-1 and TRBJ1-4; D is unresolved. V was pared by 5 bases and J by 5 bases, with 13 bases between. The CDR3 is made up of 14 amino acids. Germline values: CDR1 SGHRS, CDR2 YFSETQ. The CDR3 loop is CASRDGLPNEKLFF. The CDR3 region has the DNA TGCGCCAGCAGGGACGGACTACCAAATGAAAAACTGTTTTTT.